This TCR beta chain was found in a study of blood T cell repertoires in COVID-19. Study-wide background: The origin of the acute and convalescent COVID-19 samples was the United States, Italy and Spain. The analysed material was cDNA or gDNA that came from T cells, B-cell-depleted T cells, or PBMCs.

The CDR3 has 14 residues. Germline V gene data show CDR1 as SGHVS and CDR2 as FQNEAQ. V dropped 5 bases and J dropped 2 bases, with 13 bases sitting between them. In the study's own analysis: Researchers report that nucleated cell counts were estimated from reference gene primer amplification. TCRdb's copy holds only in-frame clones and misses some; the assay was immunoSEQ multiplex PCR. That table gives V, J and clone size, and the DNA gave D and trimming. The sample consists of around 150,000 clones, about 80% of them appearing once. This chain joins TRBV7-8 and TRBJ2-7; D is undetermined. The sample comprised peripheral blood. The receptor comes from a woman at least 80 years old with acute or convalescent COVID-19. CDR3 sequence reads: CASSVGYDTYEQYF. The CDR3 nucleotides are TGTGCCAGCAGCGTAGGGTATGACACCTACGAGCAGTACTTC.